These T cell receptor beta chains were read from a single sample in a study of OX40 agonist ivuxolimab in advanced cancers. Method: immunoSEQ multiplex PCR; TCRdb's copy keeps in-frame clones and lacks some. Of about 62,000 clones listed, 75% to 85% were seen once; the top ten hold around 2.4%. Sequencing was performed on CD4+ or CD8+ T cells sorted from blood, taken in a trial of the OX40 agonist ivuxolimab. The receptors originated from an adult with an advanced solid tumor such as melanoma, head and neck, liver or kidney cancer. Each CDR3 is given with its conserved first and last residue. The order of the fields is CDR3 length, J gene, V gene, D gene, clone size, CDR3 DNA, CDR3 protein. D genes are given only for firm matches. Part of the rows lack a size; the others show once, few, many or a class for expanded clones.

13 TRBJ1-1 TRBV19 NA NA TGTGCCAGTAGTATAAGGCCGAACACTGAAGCTTTCTTT CASSIRPNTEAFF
13 TRBJ1-1 TRBV6-5 NA NA TGTGCCAGCAGTTTCCAGGGGAACACTGAAGCTTTCTTT CASSFQGNTEAFF
15 TRBJ2-7 TRBV15 NA once TGTGCCACCAGCAGATATGGGCACATCTCCTACGAGCAGTACTTC CATSRYGHISYEQYF
17 TRBJ2-3 TRBV28 TRBD2 NA TGTGCCAGCAGTTTTATCGGATTGGGGACTAGAGGGGATACGCAGTATTTT CASSFIGLGTRGDTQYF
15 TRBJ1-1 TRBV10-3 NA few TGTGCCACGCAGAGCAGGGTATTAATGAACACTGAAGCTTTCTTT CATQSRVLMNTEAFF
15 TRBJ2-5 TRBV9 NA NA TGTGCCAGCAGCGGTTCTGCGGGAAGCCAAGAGACCCAGTACTTC CASSGSAGSQETQYF
19 TRBJ1-4 TRBV6-1 NA NA TGTGCCAGCAGTGAAGTACCAAGGCAGACAGTTGCAACTAATGAAAAACTGTTTTTT CASSEVPRQTVATNEKLFF
16 TRBJ2-5 TRBV9 NA NA TGTGCCAGCAGCGTAGACGGGCGGGGTCGCCAAGAGACCCAGTACTTC CASSVDGRGRQETQYF
15 TRBJ1-1 TRBV5-5 TRBD1 NA TGTGCCAGCAGCTTGGCGGGACAGGTGAACACTGAAGCTTTCTTT CASSLAGQVNTEAFF
15 TRBJ1-4 TRBV2 NA NA TGTGCCAGCAGTGGGGCGCGAGGAACTAATGAAAAACTGTTTTTT CASSGARGTNEKLFF
16 TRBJ1-3 TRBV7-2 NA few TGTGCCAGCAGCTTAGTAGTTGGTCTAGCTGGAAACACCATATATTTT CASSLVVGLAGNTIYF
16 TRBJ1-5 TRBV28 NA once TGTGCCAGCAGTTTCTCAGGGTTCAATAGCAATCAGCCCCAGCATTTT CASSFSGFNSNQPQHF
18 TRBJ2-6 TRBV2 TRBD1 NA TGTGCCAGCAGTAGGACAGGTAATTCGTTCTCTGGGGCCAACGTCCTGACTTTC CASSRTGNSFSGANVLTF
15 TRBJ1-6 TRBV6-1 TRBD1 once TGTGCCAGCAGGACCGGGGGACAGGGGCGACTTACCCTCCACTTT CASRTGGQGRLTLHF
15 TRBJ1-1 TRBV7-8 NA NA TGTGCCAGCAGCTCGGTGCGGGAAATGAACACTGAAGCTTTCTTT CASSSVREMNTEAFF
14 TRBJ2-3 TRBV5-4 NA NA TGTGCCAGCAGCCCGACCAGTGACACAGATACGCAGTATTTT CASSPTSDTDTQYF
14 TRBJ1-2 TRBV18 TRBD1 NA TGTGCCAGCTCACCGACGACAGGGGGCGACGGCTACACCTTC CASSPTTGGDGYTF
15 TRBJ1-4 TRBV12-2 NA NA TGTGCAAGTCGCGTCCAGGGGCCACTTAATGAAAAACTGTTTTTT CASRVQGPLNEKLFF
17 TRBJ2-3 TRBV5-4 TRBD1 NA TGTGCCAGCAGCTCACCGACAGGGGGCGCCGGTACAGATACGCAGTATTTT CASSSPTGGAGTDTQYF
13 TRBJ1-5 TRBV2 NA NA TGTGCCAGCAGTGCTATGGGGGGTCAGCCCCAGCATTTT CASSAMGGQPQHF
13 TRBJ2-2 TRBV6-6 NA NA TGTGCCAGCAGTTACTCGACACGGCCGGAGCTGTTTTTT CASSYSTRPELFF
13 TRBJ2-1 TRBV5-4 NA once TGTGCCAGCAGCTCTGTTTGGGGAGGTGAGCAGTTCTTC CASSSVWGGEQFF
15 TRBJ2-7 TRBV18 NA NA TGTGCCAGCTCACTCGGGAAGGGGGACCCCTACGAGCAGTACTTC CASSLGKGDPYEQYF
13 TRBJ1-5 TRBV18 NA few TGTGCCAGCTCGGCGACAGGAGATCAGCCCCAGCATTTT CASSATGDQPQHF
13 TRBJ2-7 TRBV5-1 NA NA TGCGCCAGCAGCAATACAGGGATCTACGAGCAGTACTTC CASSNTGIYEQYF
14 TRBJ1-2 TRBV6-5 TRBD1 NA TGTGCCAGCAGTTGGCGGGACAGGGACTATGGCTACACCTTC CASSWRDRDYGYTF
18 TRBJ1-4 TRBV5-4 TRBD1 NA TGTGCCAGCAGCTCAGACAGGGGGCTTTATGCAGCTAATGAAAAACTGTTTTTT CASSSDRGLYAANEKLFF
12 TRBJ1-5 TRBV28 NA once TGTGCCAGCTTTTTTAGCAATCAGCCCCAGCATTTT CASFFSNQPQHF
16 TRBJ1-6 TRBV19 NA NA TGTGCCAGTAGCCCTCCCCGACAGACGTATAATTCACCCCTCCACTTT CASSPPRQTYNSPLHF
13 TRBJ2-7 TRBV6-5 NA NA TGTGCCAGCAGTCCGGGACCTGCCTACGAGCAGTACTTC CASSPGPAYEQYF
18 TRBJ1-1 TRBV9 NA NA TGTGCCAGCAGCGTCCACGGCTCAACGATATGGGCTAACGCTGAAGCTTTCTTT CASSVHGSTIWANAEAFF
17 TRBJ1-5 TRBV5-1 TRBD1 NA TGCGCCAGCAGCAAGGGAGCTCGTACAGGGGCTGCTCAGCCCCAGCATTTT CASSKGARTGAAQPQHF
16 TRBJ1-2 TRBV7-6 TRBD1 NA TGTGCCAGCAGCTTAGAGGGGACAGGGTCAGTCTATGGCTACACCTTC CASSLEGTGSVYGYTF
16 TRBJ2-3 TRBV18 TRBD2 NA TGTGCCAGCTCACCTACTAGCGGGGGAGGCACAGATACGCAGTATTTT CASSPTSGGGTDTQYF
14 TRBJ2-7 TRBV19 NA NA TGTGCCAGTAGTATATACAGGAGCTCCTACGAGCAGTACTTC CASSIYRSSYEQYF
13 TRBJ2-1 TRBV7-9 TRBD2 NA TGTGCCAGCAGCTTATGGGAGGGCCATGAGCAGTTCTTC CASSLWEGHEQFF
17 TRBJ1-1 TRBV7-2 NA NA TGTGCCAGCAGCCCGCTCCGGGCTGGGGGTTCGAACACTGAAGCTTTCTTT CASSPLRAGGSNTEAFF
12 TRBJ2-7 TRBV7-2 NA NA TGTGCCAGCAGCCACTTACTATTCGTGCAGTACTTC CASSHLLFVQYF
14 TRBJ1-5 TRBV9 NA NA TGTGCCAGCAGCGTAGGGTCGGGGAATCAGCCCCAGCATTTT CASSVGSGNQPQHF
16 TRBJ2-1 TRBV19 NA NA TGTGCCAGTAGTCGGCTGGGCGGGCGTTCCTACAATGAGCAGTTCTTC CASSRLGGRSYNEQFF
15 TRBJ1-4 TRBV5-4 NA NA TGTGCCAGCAGCTCGGCCGGGACAACTAATGAAAAACTGTTTTTT CASSSAGTTNEKLFF
14 TRBJ1-2 TRBV29-1 TRBD1 NA TGCAGCGTCCTTGCCCGGGACAGGGGGTTTGGCTACACCTTC CSVLARDRGFGYTF
18 TRBJ1-6 TRBV19 NA NA TGTGCCAGTAGTTCGAGGACAGATTCCAGCTCCTATAATTCACCCCTCCACTTT CASSSRTDSSSYNSPLHF
15 TRBJ2-7 TRBV6-1 TRBD1 NA TGTGCCAGCGCAAAAGGACAGGGGAAACAATACGAGCAGTACTTC CASAKGQGKQYEQYF
14 TRBJ1-6 TRBV28 NA NA TGTGCCAGCAGTTTAGGTGTCGGGGATTCACCCCTCCACTTT CASSLGVGDSPLHF
16 TRBJ2-1 TRBV9 TRBD1 NA TGTGCCAGCAGCGCCGTAGACAGGGGCTACTACAATGAGCAGTTCTTC CASSAVDRGYYNEQFF